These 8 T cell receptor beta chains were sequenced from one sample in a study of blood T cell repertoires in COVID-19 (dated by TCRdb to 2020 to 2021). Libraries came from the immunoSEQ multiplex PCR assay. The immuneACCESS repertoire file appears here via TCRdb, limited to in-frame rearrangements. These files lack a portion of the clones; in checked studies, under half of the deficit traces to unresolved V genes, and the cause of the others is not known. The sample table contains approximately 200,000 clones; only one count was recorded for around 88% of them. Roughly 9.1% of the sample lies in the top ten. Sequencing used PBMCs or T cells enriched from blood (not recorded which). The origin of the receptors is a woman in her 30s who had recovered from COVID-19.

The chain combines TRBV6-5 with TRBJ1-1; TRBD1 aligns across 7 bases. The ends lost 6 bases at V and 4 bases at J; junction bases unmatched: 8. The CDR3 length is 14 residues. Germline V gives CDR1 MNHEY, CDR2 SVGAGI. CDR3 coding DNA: TGTGCCAGCAGCCTCACTCAGGGGGTCACTGAAGCTTTCTTT. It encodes CASSLTQGVTEAFF.

CDR3 protein: CASSGASGVQETQYF. CDR3 in DNA: TGTGCCAGTAGTGGAGCTTCGGGGGTACAAGAGACCCAGTACTTC. The chain couples TRBV28 to TRBJ2-5; maybe TRBD2 (6 bases). Trimming pared 9 bases from V and 2 bases from J, leaving 19 bases between. Germline CDR1 MDHEN, CDR2 SYDVKM. The CDR3 contains 15 residues.

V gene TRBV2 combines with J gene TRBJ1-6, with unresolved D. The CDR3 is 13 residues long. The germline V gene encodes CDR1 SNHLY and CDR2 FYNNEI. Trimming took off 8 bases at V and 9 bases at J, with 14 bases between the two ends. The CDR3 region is CASLGAGISPLHF. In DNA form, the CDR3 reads TGTGCCAGCCTTGGAGCGGGGATTTCACCCCTCCACTTT.

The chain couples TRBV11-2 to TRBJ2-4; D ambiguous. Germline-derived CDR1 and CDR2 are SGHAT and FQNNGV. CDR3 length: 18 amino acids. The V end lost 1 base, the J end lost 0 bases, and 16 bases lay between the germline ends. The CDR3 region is CASSLGFLMGLAKNIQYF. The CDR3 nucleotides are TGTGCCAGCAGCTTAGGGTTTCTGATGGGCCTAGCCAAAAACATTCAGTACTTC.

CDR3 sequence: CASSPGTSGSRYEQYF. CDR3 DNA: TGCGCCAGCAGCCCGGGGACTAGCGGGAGCAGATACGAGCAGTACTTC. The chain joins TRBV5-1 to TRBJ2-7; TRBD2 matches 14 bases. Per the germline V gene, CDR1 is SGHRS and CDR2 is YFSETQ. Trimming took 4 bases from V and 4 from J; bases not matched to a gene: 7. This CDR3 contains 16 residues.

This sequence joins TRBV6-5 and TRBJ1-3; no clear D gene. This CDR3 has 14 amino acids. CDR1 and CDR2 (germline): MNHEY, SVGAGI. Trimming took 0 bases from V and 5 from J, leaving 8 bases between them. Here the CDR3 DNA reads TGTGCCAGCAGTTACTCGAACGGTAGAAACACCATATATTTT. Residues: CASSYSNGRNTIYF.

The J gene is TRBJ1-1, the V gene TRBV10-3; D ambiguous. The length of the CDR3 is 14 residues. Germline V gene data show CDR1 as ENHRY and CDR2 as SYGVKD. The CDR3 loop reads CAHQAGIQATEAFF. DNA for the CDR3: TGTGCTCACCAAGCGGGCATTCAGGCCACTGAAGCTTTCTTT.

DNA for the CDR3: TGTGCCAGCAGTGAAGCAGCCGGACAGGAATATGGCTACACCTTC. Protein sequence: CASSEAAGQEYGYTF. The J gene is TRBJ1-2, the V gene TRBV6-1; TRBD1 aligns across 7 bases. Germline V gene data show CDR1 as MNHNS and CDR2 as SASEGT. This CDR3 comprises 15 residues. The trim removed 0 bases at V and 5 bases at J, leaving 6 bases unmatched.